What follows is one TCR beta chain and its context. Its target is not known. This entry comes from a study of blood T cells in healthy people across ages. Peripheral blood, roughly 11 milliliters per donor, was collected. Isolation recovered at least 6.5 million PBMCs from every sample. The second PCR ran roughly 7 to 12 cycles with a sample-barcoded 5' primer and J-beta primers. TCRdb called the 5' RACE reads again in MiXCR, with one record for every CDR3 protein. The table records fewer than 750,000 distinct CDR3 sequences, approximately 52% of them present only once. General observations from the study: Across the age range, TCR beta diversity per million T cells fell in a roughly linear way. Diversity of TCR beta correlated strongly with naive T cell percentage.

This CDR3 has 13 amino acids. This chain joins TRBV12-3 or TRBV12-4 and TRBJ2-4, with D tentatively TRBD1 or TRBD2 (5 bases each). The DNA end is more similar to TRBJ2-5, so the J call may be wrong. This TCR came from an elderly woman in good health. The sequencing input was blood. The CDR3 DNA sequence: TGTGCCAGCACCGGGACGGGTCGAGAGACCCAGTACTTC. Encoded protein: CASTGTGRETQYF.